This T cell receptor (beta chain) was found in a study of T cell repertoires and Cas9 in healthy adults (dated by TCRdb to the late 2010s). Some background on the complete study: Multi-effector potency, cytotoxicity and lineage determination within the CD4 and CD8 compartments were characterized for SpCas9-reactive T cells. The study examined preexisting T cell immunity against the Streptococcus pyogenes Cas9 nuclease (SpCas9) used in CRISPR gene editing.

The library came from the immunoSEQ multiplex PCR assay. In its TCRdb copy, this immuneACCESS table keeps in-frame sequences only and misses some clones. Where compared with another copy, unresolved V genes explain less than half of these, and the others have no known cause. Recorded for this sample are about 22,000 clones; roughly 92% of them occurred a single time. The ten most abundant clones make up more than 0.7% of the sample. This clone was seen more than once but under ten times. Its antigen remains unidentified. Base qualities are not provided; no much larger clone lies one nucleotide away. Healthy humans served as the donors. Study-level results and caveats: In vitro, SpCas9-reactive regulatory T cells were reported to reduce the proliferation and function of SpCas9-reactive effector T cells.

As encoded in the germline V gene, CDR1 is SNHLY while CDR2 is FYNNEI. At the junction V is shortened by 6 bases and J by 8 bases; bases outside the gene matches: 10. The CDR3 goes from the cysteine to the phenylalanine over 15 residues. The only DNA kept is the CDR3, 45 bases in frame from the first base. The chain joins TRBV2 to TRBJ2-2, and TRBD2 aligns with 9 junction nucleotides. This sequence originates from a human donor in good health. The sequencing sample was made of CD4+ effector T cells (CD127+, CD25-, CD137-, CD154-) from PBMCs; culture status not recorded. This receptor carries the CDR3 CASSMGLAGSGELFF. The DNA reads TGTGCCAGCAGCATGGGGCTAGCGGGGTCGGGGGAGCTGTTTTTT.